The 16 T cell receptor beta chains reported below all come from one sample, sequenced in a study of blood T cell repertoires in COVID-19. The data were produced by immunoSEQ multiplex PCR, yet TCRdb's version contains in-frame clones alone and is incomplete. The repertoire holds roughly 250,000 clones, with about 87% as singletons. The sequenced sample was PBMCs or T cells enriched from blood (not recorded which). All receptors come from a woman aged 40 to 50 with acute COVID-19.

This clone was detected a few times. The rearrangement joins TRBV4-1 to TRBJ2-5, with D possibly being TRBD2 (6 bases). Germline loops: CDR1 MGHRA, CDR2 YSYEKL. This CDR3 spans 13 amino acids. With 3 bases removed from V and 2 bases from J, the gap between germline ends came to 7 bases. CDR3 region: CASSHRGQETQYF. The CDR3 DNA follows: TGCGCCAGCAGCCACCGGGGGCAAGAGACCCAGTACTTC.

The CDR3 nucleotides are TGCGCCAGCAGCCCTCAACAGGGGGCCGTGGGCTATGGCTACACCTTC. Encoded protein: CASSPQQGAVGYGYTF. This sequence joins TRBV4-3 and TRBJ1-2; 9 bases fit TRBD1. The junction had 10 bases not matched to a gene; V was cut back by 4 bases and J by 4 bases. Germline assignment: CDR1 LGHNA and CDR2 YSLEER. The CDR3 extends over 16 amino acids.

In DNA, the CDR3 is TGCGCCAGCAGCCCCGGACAGAACTACGAGCAGTACTTC. Translation: CASSPGQNYEQYF. This chain connects TRBV5-1 to TRBJ2-7; tentative D call: TRBD1 (6 bases). V gave up 4 bases and J gave up 3 bases, with 11 bases separating them. The germline V gene has CDR1 SGHRS and CDR2 YFSETQ. The CDR3 totals 13 residues.

The chain is built from TRBV19 and TRBJ1-1; 7 bases fit TRBD1. The CDR3 length is 16 residues. CDR1 and CDR2 (germline): LNHDA, SQIVND (reference sequence). The V and J ends lost 7 bases and 5 bases, in that order; junction bases with no gene match: 16. In DNA, the CDR3 is TGTGCCAGTAAAATGAGGACAGGAGGTGGTAGAACTGAAGCTTTCTTT. Protein: CASKMRTGGGRTEAFF.

This clone was observed a few times. The DNA of the CDR3 is TGTGCCAGCAGCTTGATACAGGGAAGTGAAAAACTGTTTTTT. Its protein product is CASSLIQGSEKLFF. This rearrangement joins TRBV5-5 to TRBJ1-4; D might be TRBD1 (6 bases). The germline V gene encodes CDR1 SGHKS and CDR2 YYEKEE (reference sequence). V was cut by 1 base and J by 7 bases, with 11 bases left in between. This CDR3 is built from 14 residues.

In its sample, this clone was seen once. V gene TRBV2 combines with J gene TRBJ1-6; D is perhaps TRBD1 (5 bases). Trimming removed 4 bases from V and 0 bases from J, with 7 bases in between. The CDR3 is 15 residues long. Germline loops: CDR1 SNHLY, CDR2 FYNNEI. The CDR3 loop reads CASSADSSYNSPLHF. The CDR3, as DNA: TGTGCCAGCAGTGCCGACAGCTCCTATAATTCACCCCTCCACTTT.

This clone was recorded once. The rearrangement links TRBV29-1 to TRBJ2-3, with D possibly being TRBD2 (6 bases). The germline V gene encodes CDR1 SQVTM and CDR2 ANQGSEA. The CDR3 spans 16 residues. Trimming left V 2 bases short and J 1 base short, with 16 bases between. CDR3 region: CSVERGGGARTDTQYF. The CDR3, as DNA: TGCAGCGTTGAAAGAGGTGGAGGGGCTCGCACAGATACGCAGTATTTT.

V usage is TRBV12-3 or TRBV12-4 and J usage is TRBJ1-2; 9 bases are shared with TRBD1. The CDR3 is 13 residues long. Trimming at V came to 6 bases and at J to 5 bases, leaving 4 bases not matched to a gene. CDR3 DNA: TGTGCCAGCAGCCGTGGACAGGGGTATGGCTACACCTTC. Its protein product is CASSRGQGYGYTF.

The chain joins TRBV2 to TRBJ1-1; perhaps TRBD1 as D (6 bases). Germline lookup yields CDR1 SNHLY and CDR2 FYNNEI. The CDR3 is 12 residues long. Trimming left V 8 bases short and J 7 bases short, with 14 bases between. The CDR3 region is CASLFRDNEAFF. The CDR3 coding sequence is TGTGCCAGCCTGTTTCGGGACAATGAAGCTTTCTTT.

This sequence joins TRBV2 and TRBJ1-1; 8 positions agree with TRBD1. V gave up 6 bases and J gave up 6 bases; unmatched junction bases: 9. CDR1 SNHLY and CDR2 FYNNEI come from the germline V gene. The CDR3 extends over 14 amino acids. CDR3 coding DNA: TGTGCCAGCAGGTTATCCGGGACAGGTTCTGAAGCTTTCTTT. Protein sequence: CASRLSGTGSEAFF. The full variable domain, completed using reference TRBV2 and TRBJ1-1, is EPEVTQTPSHQVTQMGQEVILRCVPISNHLYFYWYRQILGQKVEFLVSFYNNEISEKSEIFDDQFSVERPDGSNFTLKIRSTKLEDSAMYFCASRLSGTGSEAFFGQGTRLTVV.

The genes are TRBV7-8 and TRBJ2-1; 11 positions match TRBD2. J gave up 4 bases and V 5 bases, and 4 bases lay outside the gene matches. Per germline, CDR1 SGHVS and CDR2 FQNEAQ. CDR3 size: 15 residues. In DNA form, the CDR3 reads TGTGCCAGCAGCCCGGGACTAGCGGAATACAATGAGCAGTTCTTC. It is translated as CASSPGLAEYNEQFF.

This clone was counted a single time. CDR3 DNA: TGCGCCAGCAGCTGGGGGCGGTCCGCTAAATCGGACATTCAGTACTTC. It yields the protein CASSWGRSAKSDIQYF. This chain joins TRBV5-1 and TRBJ2-4; possibly TRBD1 for D (6 bases). V was shortened by 3 bases and J by 8 bases, with 21 bases between the two germline ends. This CDR3 comprises 16 residues. Germline V gene sequence: CDR1 SGHRS, CDR2 YFSETQ.

J is TRBJ2-3 and V is TRBV5-1, with no clear D. Germline CDR1 reads SGHRS; CDR2 reads YFSETQ. This CDR3 contains 12 residues. The V gene lost 3 bases and the J gene lost 3 bases, with 5 bases spanning the gap. The CDR3 DNA reads as TGCGCCAGCAGCTCCTTGACAGATACGCAGTATTTT. As protein: CASSSLTDTQYF.

Only one count was recorded for this clone. The rearrangement links TRBV5-4 to TRBJ2-1, with 9 nucleotides matching TRBD2. Germline V CDR1 and CDR2: SGHNT, YYREEE (reference sequence). V lost 2 bases, J lost 8 bases, and 2 bases stayed unmatched. The CDR3 is 13 amino acids. The CDR3 spells CASSFSGSDEQFF. DNA of the CDR3: TGTGCCAGCAGCTTTAGCGGGAGTGATGAGCAGTTCTTC. The full variable domain, completed using reference TRBV5-4 and TRBJ2-1, is ETGVTQSPTHLIKTRGQQVTLRCSSQSGHNTVSWYQQALGQGPQFIFQYYREEENGRGNFPPRFSGLQFPNYSSELNVNALELDDSALYLCASSFSGSDEQFFGPGTRLTVL.

The chain recombines TRBV5-1 with TRBJ1-1; D is unclear. This CDR3 spans 13 amino acids. CDR1 and CDR2 from the germline V gene are SGHRS and YFSETQ. Trimming took 2 bases from V and 6 from J, leaving 11 bases between them. As DNA, the CDR3 is TGCGCCAGCAGCTTACAACCCGCGGCTGAAGCTTTCTTT. Its translation is CASSLQPAAEAFF.

The CDR3 here is CASSYERQGAEAFF. The CDR3 region has the DNA TGTGCCAGCAGTTACGAGAGACAGGGGGCAGAAGCTTTCTTT. The J gene is TRBJ1-1, the V gene TRBV6-2 or TRBV6-3, with 10 bases identical to TRBD1. Trimming removed 2 bases from V and 8 bases from J; junction bases left unmatched: 5. The germline gives CDR1 MNHEY, CDR2 SVGEGT. The CDR3 runs 14 residues.